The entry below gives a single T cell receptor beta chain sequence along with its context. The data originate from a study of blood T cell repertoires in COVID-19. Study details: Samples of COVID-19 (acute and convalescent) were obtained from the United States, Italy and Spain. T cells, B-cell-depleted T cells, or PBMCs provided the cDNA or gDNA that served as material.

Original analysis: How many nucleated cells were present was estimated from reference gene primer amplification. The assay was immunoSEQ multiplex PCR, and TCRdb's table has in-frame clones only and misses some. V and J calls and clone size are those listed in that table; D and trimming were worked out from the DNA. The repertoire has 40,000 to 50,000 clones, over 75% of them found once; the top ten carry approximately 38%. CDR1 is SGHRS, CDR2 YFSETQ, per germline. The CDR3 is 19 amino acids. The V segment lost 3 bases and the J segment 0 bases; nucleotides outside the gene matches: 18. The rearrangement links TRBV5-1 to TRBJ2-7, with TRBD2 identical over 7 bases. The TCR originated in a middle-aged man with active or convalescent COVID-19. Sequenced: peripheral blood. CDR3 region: CASSSLGGTTSANSYEQYF. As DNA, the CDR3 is TGCGCCAGCAGCTCCCTCGGGGGGACCACTAGCGCGAACTCCTACGAGCAGTACTTC.